The rows below give T cell receptor beta chains drawn from one sample of a study of human T cells and chemical hapten exposure. A single record per CDR3 protein comes from TCRdb applying MiXCR to the RACE reads. The repertoire has about 82,000 distinct CDR3 sequences, 10% to 11% of them found once; the top ten carry 3.7%. Material: whole blood, obtained in connection with sensitization to the hapten diphenylcyclopropenone (DPC). These TCRs come from a woman in her fifties or sixties with alopecia areata. Some clones in this sample may be carry-over from other donors' samples. The CDR3 runs from the conserved cysteine through the conserved F or W. Each record gives: D gene, V gene, clone size, J gene, CDR3 protein, CDR3 DNA. A D gene is named only where the DNA matches it firmly. Clone size is stated in some rows and not others, as once, few, many or a class when expanded.

D gene: TRBD2
V gene: TRBV7-2
clone size: -
J gene: TRBJ2-2
CDR3 protein: CASSPNLAGGTGELFF
CDR3 DNA: TGTGCCAGCAGCCCAAACCTAGCGGGAGGTACCGGGGAGCTGTTTTTT

D gene: -
V gene: TRBV27
clone size: -
J gene: TRBJ2-4
CDR3 protein: CASSGRSFGKNIQYF
CDR3 DNA: TGTGCCAGTTCGGGCCGGAGTTTTGGCAAAAACATTCAGTACTTC

D gene: -
V gene: TRBV27
clone size: few
J gene: TRBJ2-7
CDR3 protein: CASSLSWDPPYEQYF
CDR3 DNA: TGTGCCAGCAGTTTATCTTGGGACCCTCCCTACGAGCAGTACTTC

D gene: TRBD1
V gene: TRBV4-2
clone size: few
J gene: TRBJ1-2
CDR3 protein: CASSQATGPLDYGYTF
CDR3 DNA: TGTGCCAGCAGCCAAGCGACAGGGCCACTTGACTATGGCTACACCTTC

D gene: TRBD1
V gene: TRBV12-3/TRBV12-4
clone size: many
J gene: TRBJ1-1
CDR3 protein: CASGKTGYSAEAFF
CDR3 DNA: TGTGCCAGCGGTAAGACAGGGTATTCGGCTGAAGCTTTCTTT

D gene: TRBD1
V gene: TRBV5-4
clone size: few
J gene: TRBJ2-1
CDR3 protein: CASSLGQGYNEQFF
CDR3 DNA: TGTGCCAGCAGCTTGGGACAGGGTTACAATGAGCAGTTCTTC

D gene: -
V gene: TRBV5-5
clone size: -
J gene: TRBJ2-6
CDR3 protein: CASKGIFTSGANVLTF
CDR3 DNA: TGTGCCAGCAAAGGAATTTTTACGTCTGGGGCCAACGTCCTGACTTTC

D gene: -
V gene: TRBV7-9
clone size: many
J gene: TRBJ2-3
CDR3 protein: CASSSGGPSGGDTQYF
CDR3 DNA: TGTGCCAGCAGCTCAGGAGGACCGTCCGGAGGTGATACGCAGTATTTT

D gene: -
V gene: TRBV5-1
clone size: many
J gene: TRBJ1-1
CDR3 protein: CASSLGREAFF
CDR3 DNA: TGCGCCAGCAGCTTGGGTCGGGAAGCTTTCTTT

D gene: -
V gene: TRBV6-2/TRBV6-3
clone size: -
J gene: TRBJ2-3
CDR3 protein: CASSPRGKGTDTQYF
CDR3 DNA: TGTGCCAGCAGTCCCCGGGGGAAGGGCACAGATACGCAGTATTTT

D gene: TRBD2
V gene: TRBV2
clone size: -
J gene: TRBJ2-1
CDR3 protein: CASSVRTSGGEQFF
CDR3 DNA: TGTGCCAGCAGTGTTCGGACTAGCGGGGGTGAGCAGTTCTTC

D gene: -
V gene: TRBV3-1
clone size: -
J gene: TRBJ1-3
CDR3 protein: CASSLGGEGETGNTIYF
CDR3 DNA: TGTGCCAGCAGCCTCGGAGGGGAGGGAGAAACTGGAAACACCATATATTTT

D gene: -
V gene: TRBV5-1
clone size: many
J gene: TRBJ1-1
CDR3 protein: CASSSTPLGTEAFF
CDR3 DNA: TGCGCCAGCAGCTCGACACCCTTGGGCACTGAAGCTTTCTTT

D gene: TRBD2
V gene: TRBV6-2/TRBV6-3
clone size: few
J gene: TRBJ2-7
CDR3 protein: CASSYSDSGTHEQYF
CDR3 DNA: TGTGCCAGCAGTTACTCGGATAGCGGGACCCACGAGCAGTACTTC

D gene: -
V gene: TRBV12-3/TRBV12-4
clone size: -
J gene: TRBJ1-4
CDR3 protein: CASSRAQSSEKLFF
CDR3 DNA: TGTGCCAGCAGTAGGGCTCAGTCGAGTGAAAAACTGTTTTTT

D gene: -
V gene: TRBV6-4
clone size: -
J gene: TRBJ1-5
CDR3 protein: CASSDTVGGYSNQPQHF
CDR3 DNA: TGTGCCAGCAGTGACACGGTCGGGGGGTATAGCAATCAGCCCCAGCATTTT

D gene: -
V gene: TRBV9
clone size: few
J gene: TRBJ2-1
CDR3 protein: CASSARTPNEQFF
CDR3 DNA: TGTGCCAGCAGCGCGAGGACCCCCAATGAGCAGTTCTTC

D gene: -
V gene: TRBV7-3
clone size: -
J gene: TRBJ2-2
CDR3 protein: CASSRDRTGELFF
CDR3 DNA: TGTGCCAGCAGCCGCGACCGGACCGGGGAGCTGTTTTTT

D gene: TRBD1
V gene: TRBV19
clone size: many
J gene: TRBJ2-1
CDR3 protein: CASSTRQGLNEQFF
CDR3 DNA: TGTGCCAGTAGTACAAGACAGGGGTTGAATGAGCAGTTCTTC

D gene: TRBD2
V gene: TRBV10-3
clone size: many
J gene: TRBJ2-1
CDR3 protein: CAISDPEPGLAGGRAYNEQFF
CDR3 DNA: TGTGCCATCAGTGACCCCGAGCCGGGACTAGCGGGAGGTCGGGCCTACAATGAGCAGTTCTTC

D gene: TRBD2
V gene: TRBV7-2
clone size: many
J gene: TRBJ2-3
CDR3 protein: CASSYTSGTDTQYF
CDR3 DNA: TGTGCCAGCAGCTATACTAGCGGCACAGATACGCAGTATTTT

D gene: TRBD1
V gene: TRBV7-2
clone size: many
J gene: TRBJ2-4
CDR3 protein: CASSSRQGQDIQYF
CDR3 DNA: TGTGCCAGCAGCTCCCGACAGGGCCAGGACATTCAGTACTTC

D gene: -
V gene: TRBV2
clone size: -
J gene: TRBJ2-7
CDR3 protein: CASSEEVGEQYF
CDR3 DNA: TGTGCCAGCAGTGAAGAGGTGGGCGAGCAGTACTTC

D gene: TRBD1
V gene: TRBV7-2
clone size: -
J gene: TRBJ2-7
CDR3 protein: CASSARQGYEQYF
CDR3 DNA: TGTGCCAGCAGCGCCAGACAGGGCTACGAGCAGTACTTC